What follows describes a single T cell receptor beta chain. What it binds is unknown. The data stem from a study of shared clonotypes between healthy human individuals. Findings and limits, study-wide: Only a few donors were included, so the genetic and exposure-history diversity represented was limited. In general, naive subsets displayed greater estimated richness than memory subsets did.

Naive CD8 populations comprised CD45RO-negative cells positively selected for CCR7, excluding terminally differentiated effector memory CD45RA+ cells. The J segment lost 0 bases and the V segment lost 6 bases, leaving 6 bases of the junction unmatched. Germline CDR1 and CDR2: PRHDT and FYEKMQ (reference sequence). This CDR3 region has 17 residues. Produced via immunoSEQ multiplex PCR; TCRdb's table is partial and in-frame only. The table has hundreds of thousands of clones, 80% to 95% seen once; the top ten hold less than 25%. Sequenced material: naive CD8+ T cells sorted from blood. The chain joins TRBV13 to TRBJ2-6; 9 bases map to TRBD1. The sequence was collected from a man younger than 45 in good health. The CDR3 DNA is TGTGCCAGCAGATTACAGGGGGCAATCTCTGGGGCCAACGTCCTGACTTTC. Protein: CASRLQGAISGANVLTF.